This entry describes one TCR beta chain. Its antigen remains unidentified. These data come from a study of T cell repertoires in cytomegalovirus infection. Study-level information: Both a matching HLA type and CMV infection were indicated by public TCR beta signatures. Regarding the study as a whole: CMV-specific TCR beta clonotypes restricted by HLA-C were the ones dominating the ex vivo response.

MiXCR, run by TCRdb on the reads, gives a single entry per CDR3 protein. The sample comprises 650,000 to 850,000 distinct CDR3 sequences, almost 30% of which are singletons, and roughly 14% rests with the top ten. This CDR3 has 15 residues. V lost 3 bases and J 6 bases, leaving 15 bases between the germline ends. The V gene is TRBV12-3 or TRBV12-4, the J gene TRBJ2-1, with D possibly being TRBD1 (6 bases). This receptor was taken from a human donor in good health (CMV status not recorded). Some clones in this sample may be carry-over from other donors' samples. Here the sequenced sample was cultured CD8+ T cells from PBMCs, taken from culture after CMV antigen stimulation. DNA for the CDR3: TGTGCCAGCAGTTTCACAGGGCTAGGAGTCAATGAGCAGTTCTTC. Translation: CASSFTGLGVNEQFF.